This T cell receptor (beta chain) is from a study of blood T cells in healthy people across ages. Germline values: CDR1 ENHRY, CDR2 SYGVKD. The CDR3 loop spans 13 amino acids. Study-level results: Conclusively comparing naive with antigen-experienced cells was impossible with unsorted PBMCs. Correlation between TCR beta diversity and naive T cell percentage was strong. Per million T cells, TCR beta diversity dropped roughly linearly as age increased. Total diversity from one million sequenced T cells was likely underestimated.

A note on this clonotype: Antigen unknown. A single base separates this from a much larger clone, so it may be a read error.

PCR was performed a second time for about 6 to 12 cycles using a sample-barcoded 5' primer and a J-beta primer mix. TCRdb called the 5' RACE reads again in MiXCR, with one record for every CDR3 protein. This sample carries about 1,500,000 distinct CDR3 sequences, roughly 27% of them seen once, and the ten largest clones take 7.7%. The TCR was taken from a woman younger than 45 in good health. The source material was blood. V and J are TRBV10-3 and TRBJ2-5, with D possibly being TRBD2 (6 bases). The DNA end lines up better with TRBJ2-7; the J call may be wrong. The CDR3 protein is CAISESEGSEQYF. The CDR3 nucleotides are TGTGCCATCAGTGAGTCGGAGGGGAGCGAGCAGTACTTC.